What follows is one TCR beta chain and its context. Its specificity is not known. The CDR3 spans 18 residues. The germline V gene has CDR1 MNHEY and CDR2 SMNVEV (reference sequence). J was trimmed by 1 base and V by 4 bases; bases with no gene match: 11. This entry comes from a study of cytomegalovirus exposure and HLA in healthy donors. Findings of the study overall: Researchers reported that a few CMV-associated chains were confirmed in vitro as CMV antigen-specific. It was taken for granted in presence/absence analyses that sequencing depth across donors was roughly uniform. Later work found most CMV-associated TCR beta chains apparently HLA-restricted.

PCR primers comprised 60 Vbeta and 13 Jbeta primers. Some clones are missing from TCRdb's copy, which holds only in-frame ones; the method was immunoSEQ multiplex PCR. The table shows about 240,000 clones, with approximately 82% occurring only once. The sequenced sample was PBMCs. The V and J genes are TRBV27 and TRBJ2-7; 12 nucleotides match TRBD2. The TCR comes from a woman aged 60-75 years in good health and CMV-seropositive. CDR3 sequence reads: CASSSYYLAGGGSYEQYF. The CDR3 DNA sequence: TGTGCCAGCAGTTCCTACTACCTAGCGGGGGGGGGATCCTACGAGCAGTACTTC.